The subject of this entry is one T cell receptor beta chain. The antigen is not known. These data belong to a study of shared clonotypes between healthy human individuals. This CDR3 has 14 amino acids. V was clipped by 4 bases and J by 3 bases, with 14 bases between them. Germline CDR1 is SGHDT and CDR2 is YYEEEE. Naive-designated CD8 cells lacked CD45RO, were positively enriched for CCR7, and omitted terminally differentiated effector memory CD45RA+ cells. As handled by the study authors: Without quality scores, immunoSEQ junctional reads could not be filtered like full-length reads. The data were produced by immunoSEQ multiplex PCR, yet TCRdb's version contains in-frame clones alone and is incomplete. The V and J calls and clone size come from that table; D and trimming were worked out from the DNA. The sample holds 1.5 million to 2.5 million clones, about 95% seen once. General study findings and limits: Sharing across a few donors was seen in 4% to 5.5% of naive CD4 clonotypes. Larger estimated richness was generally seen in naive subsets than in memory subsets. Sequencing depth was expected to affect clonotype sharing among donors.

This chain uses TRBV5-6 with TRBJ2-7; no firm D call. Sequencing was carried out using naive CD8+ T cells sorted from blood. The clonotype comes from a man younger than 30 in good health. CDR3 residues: CASSLGSLNYEQYF. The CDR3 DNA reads TGTGCCAGCAGCCTAGGGTCTCTCAACTACGAGCAGTACTTC.